The source of this TCR beta chain is a study of blood T cells in healthy people across ages. Looking at the study overall: For every two T cells, template switching captured about one barcoded beta molecule.

A second PCR, run for about 7 to 11 cycles, used a sample-barcoded 5' primer plus a J-beta primer mix. TCRdb re-called the 5' RACE reads through MiXCR, storing one row per CDR3 protein. Of some 1.5 million distinct CDR3 sequences listed, 25% to 30% are singletons. What was sequenced was blood. This TCR came from a woman between 25 and 40 years old in good health.

The CDR3 spells CASSVLSTSGELFF. For the CDR3, the DNA is TGTGCCAGCAGCGTTTTAAGCACTTCCGGGGAGCTGTTTTTT. This chain connects TRBV9 to TRBJ2-2; D is unclear. Germline V gene data show CDR1 as SGDLS and CDR2 as YYNGEE. The CDR3 contains 14 residues. V lost 2 bases to trimming and J lost 6 bases, with 11 bases between them. Supplemented by reference TRBV9 and TRBJ2-2, the full variable domain reads DSGVTQTPKHLITATGQRVTLRCSPRSGDLSVYWYQQSLDQGLQFLIQYYNGEERAKGNILERFSAQQFPDLHSELNLSSLELGDSALYFCASSVLSTSGELFFGEGSRLTVL.